Detailed here is one TCR beta chain. This table comes from immunoSEQ multiplex PCR, and its TCRdb copy is limited to in-frame clones, with some not included. Counted here are about 400,000 clones, around 86% occurring once; the ten biggest clones make up around 2.9%. This entry comes from a study of blood T cell repertoires in COVID-19. Trimming left V 0 bases short and J 4 bases short, with 21 bases between. The CDR3 totals 19 residues. Sample: peripheral blood. The V and J genes are TRBV23-1 and TRBJ1-4, with D possibly matching TRBD1 (5 bases). TRBV23-1 belongs to the ORF category, with a function that is uncertain. This sequence was found in a human donor in a cohort sampled during active COVID-19. CDR3 DNA: TGCGCCAGCAGTCAATCGGCGGGGGGGTCCTGGGCCCTTAATGAAAAACTGTTTTTT. The encoded protein is CASSQSAGGSWALNEKLFF.